Listed here are 26 T cell receptor beta chains from one sample, sequenced in a study of PD-1 blockade in classical Hodgkin lymphoma. The method was immunoSEQ multiplex PCR; TCRdb's version includes in-frame clones alone and lacks a portion of them. The table includes about 24,000 clones, 80% to 90% detected once. Time point described: cycle 4 day 1 (C4D1), after more than 5 weeks of nivolumab. After autologous stem cell transplantation all patients relapsed, and prior brentuximab vedotin exposure differed between cohorts. The sample was peripheral blood mononuclear cells (PBMCs), taken before the fourth cycle of nivolumab. Every receptor here comes from a human donor with classical Hodgkin lymphoma.

By share of the sample, this clone is medium-sized. The sample contains more than one DNA sequence encoding this CDR3. The chain links TRBV27 to TRBJ1-1; 9 bases line up with TRBD1. V trimming: 5 bases; J trimming: 0 bases; junction bases outside the gene matches: 4. The CDR3 totals 15 residues. Germline CDR1 and CDR2: MNHEY and SMNVEV (reference sequence). This CDR3 is CASSPTGGMNTEAFF. The CDR3 DNA follows: TGTGCCAGCAGTCCGACAGGGGGTATGAACACTGAAGCTTTCTTT.

CDR3 in amino acids: CASSDTNQPQHF. For the CDR3, the DNA is TGCGCCAGCAGTGACACTAACCAGCCCCAGCATTTT. The rearrangement joins TRBV10-1 to TRBJ1-5, with no clear D. Germline assignment: CDR1 WNHNN and CDR2 SYGVQD (reference sequence). The length of the CDR3 is 12 residues. Trimming removed 3 bases at V and 7 bases at J, with 7 bases between.

V is TRBV28 and J is TRBJ2-1; 7 nucleotides agree with TRBD2. CDR3 size: 14 residues. The germline V gene encodes CDR1 MDHEN and CDR2 SYDVKM. J was trimmed by 15 bases and V by 5 bases; bases with no gene match: 16. In nucleotides, the CDR3 is TGTGCCAGCAGTCTGGGCGGGGAGGGGAAGGGTGTGTTCTTC. Its protein product is CASSLGGEGKGVFF.

J is TRBJ2-3 and V is TRBV19; D is perhaps TRBD1 (5 bases). Germline CDR1 and CDR2: LNHDA and SQIVND (reference sequence). With 5 bases removed from V and 0 bases from J, the gap between germline ends came to 18 bases. CDR3 length equals 17 residues. The CDR3, as DNA: TGTGCCAGTAGTGTCCTCAGGGTCCAACCTAGCACAGATACGCAGTATTTT. It specifies CASSVLRVQPSTDTQYF.

This clone was observed a handful of times. V gene TRBV7-8 combines with J gene TRBJ2-5; D remains ambiguous. Trimming stripped 8 bases from V and 0 bases from J, with 16 bases between. Germline V gives CDR1 SGHVS, CDR2 FQNEAQ. The CDR3 is 15 residues long. The CDR3 DNA follows: TGTGCCAGCTGCCTGGAAAATTTCTACCAAGAGACCCAGTACTTC. Encoded protein: CASCLENFYQETQYF.

The chain is built from TRBV18 and TRBJ1-5; 12 nucleotides line up with TRBD1. J gave up 1 base and V 3 bases, and 7 bases lay outside the gene matches. Looked up from germline, CDR1 is KGHSH and CDR2 is LQKENI. The CDR3 is made up of 18 amino acids. The DNA of the CDR3 is TGTGCCAGCTCACCCACAGGGACAGGGGGCTCAAGCAATCAGCCCCAGCATTTT. Encoded protein: CASSPTGTGGSSNQPQHF.

The chain recombines TRBV7-9 with TRBJ1-2, with D perhaps matching TRBD1 (5 bases). This CDR3 has 13 amino acids. Germline V CDR1 and CDR2: SEHNR, FQNEAQ (reference sequence). V was pared by 4 bases and J by 8 bases, with 14 bases between. CDR3 amino acids: CASSSAQAKGYTF. As DNA, the CDR3 is TGTGCCAGCAGCTCCGCACAGGCAAAGGGCTACACCTTC.

The chain couples TRBV7-2 to TRBJ2-3; 10 nucleotides match TRBD1. This CDR3 has 17 residues. Germline assignment: CDR1 SGHTA and CDR2 FQGNSA. V lost 1 base and J lost 1; bases outside the gene matches: 5. The CDR3 DNA reads TGTGCCAGCAGCTTAGTGGGGACAGGGGACCGCACAGATACGCAGTATTTT. This translates into CASSLVGTGDRTDTQYF.

J is TRBJ1-2 and V is TRBV7-3; no reliable D call. Trimming took 5 bases from V and 8 from J, leaving 18 bases between them. The CDR3 length is 14 residues. From germline, CDR1 is SGHTA and CDR2 FQGTGA. This CDR3 is CASSPAGGPKGYTF. CDR3 DNA sequence: TGTGCCAGCAGCCCCGCCGGCGGCCCTAAGGGCTACACCTTC.

This chain joins TRBV15 and TRBJ2-1; 10 bases are a match to TRBD1. J gave up 8 bases and V 4 bases, and 8 bases lay outside the gene matches. Germline loops: CDR1 LNHNV, CDR2 YYDKDF (reference sequence). The CDR3 covers 15 residues. This chain's CDR3 is CATSNRDRGLHEQFF. CDR3 nucleotide sequence: TGTGCCACCAGCAACCGGGACAGGGGATTGCATGAGCAGTTCTTC. Together with reference TRBV15 and TRBJ2-1, the CDR3 gives the full variable domain: DAMVIQNPRYQVTQFGKPVTLSCSQTLNHNVMYWYQQKSSQAPKLLFHYYDKDFNNEADTPDNFQSRRPNTSFCFLDIRSPGLGDTAMYLCATSNRDRGLHEQFFGPGTRLTVL.

The J gene is TRBJ2-7, the V gene TRBV9; 15 nucleotides line up with TRBD2. This CDR3 is built from 14 residues. V lost 3 bases to trimming and J lost 6 bases; unmatched junction nucleotides: 1. Germline V lookup: CDR1 SGDLS, CDR2 YYNGEE. The CDR3 region has the DNA TGTGCCAGCAGCGAGGGACTAGCGGGGGGCGAGCAGTACTTC. Protein sequence: CASSEGLAGGEQYF.

This clone was seen more than once but under ten times. The chain recombines TRBV7-6 with TRBJ1-5, with 9 bases matching TRBD1. Unmatched junction bases numbered 9, after V lost 5 bases and J lost 7 bases. This CDR3 contains 15 residues. CDR1 is SGHVS and CDR2 is FNYEAQ in the germline V gene. The CDR3 protein is CASSPGTGRNQPQHF. As DNA, the CDR3 is TGTGCCAGCAGCCCCGGGACAGGGAGGAACCAGCCCCAGCATTTT.

Only a few counts were recorded for this clone. V gene TRBV4-1 combines with J gene TRBJ2-4; 9 positions match TRBD2. The CDR3 is 16 amino acids. CDR1 MGHRA and CDR2 YSYEKL come from the germline V gene. Trimming removed 0 bases from V and 8 bases from J; junction bases left unmatched: 8. CDR3 sequence reads: CASSQDWEREVDIQYF. The CDR3 nucleotides read TGCGCCAGCAGCCAAGATTGGGAGCGGGAGGTTGACATTCAGTACTTC.

CDR3: CASSPDLGYEQYF. DNA for the CDR3: TGTGCCAGCTCACCTGATTTGGGCTACGAGCAGTACTTC. V usage is TRBV18 and J usage is TRBJ2-7; D is ambiguous. CDR1 KGHSH and CDR2 LQKENI come from the germline V gene. This CDR3 comprises 13 residues. V lost 3 bases and J 3 bases, leaving 9 bases between the germline ends.

The rearrangement links TRBV5-5 to TRBJ1-1; 7 nucleotides line up with TRBD1. V dropped 2 bases and J dropped 7; count of bases not matched to a gene: 11. CDR1 and CDR2 (germline): SGHKS, YYEKEE (reference sequence). This CDR3 spans 15 amino acids. CDR3 sequence: CASSLETGYWNEAFF. DNA for the CDR3: TGTGCCAGCAGCTTAGAGACAGGGTATTGGAATGAAGCTTTCTTT.

The rearrangement links TRBV2 to TRBJ2-5; D is unresolved. Trimming left V 7 bases short and J 4 bases short, with 10 bases between. The CDR3 is 12 residues long. Germline CDR1 SNHLY, CDR2 FYNNEI. In DNA, the CDR3 is TGTGCCAGCAAATTAATGACAGAGACCCAGTACTTC. Translating it yields CASKLMTETQYF.

This chain connects TRBV9 to TRBJ2-5; weak D call: TRBD2 (6 bases). V was trimmed by 3 bases and J by 1 base, leaving 7 bases between them. The CDR3 is 13 amino acids. The germline gives CDR1 SGDLS, CDR2 YYNGEE. The CDR3 DNA reads TGTGCCAGCAGCGCGGGACTCCAAGAGACCCAGTACTTC. This translates into CASSAGLQETQYF.

This rearrangement joins TRBV5-1 to TRBJ2-3, with D perhaps TRBD2 (6 bases). The V gene lost 5 bases and the J gene lost 1 base, with 11 bases spanning the gap. Germline-derived CDR1 and CDR2 are SGHRS and YFSETQ. This CDR3 is 14 amino acids long. The CDR3 is CASSSSEGTDTQYF. The CDR3 DNA reads as TGCGCCAGCAGTTCTAGCGAAGGCACAGATACGCAGTATTTT.

This chain joins TRBV19 and TRBJ2-7; D not certain. CDR1 is LNHDA and CDR2 is SQIVND in the germline V gene (reference sequence). The CDR3 runs to 13 residues. V was trimmed by 4 bases and J by 2 bases, leaving 9 bases between them. The CDR3 DNA reads as TGTGCCAGTAGTAACCCAGGCCCCTACGAGCAGTACTTC. Amino acids: CASSNPGPYEQYF.

The chain employs TRBV6-5 and TRBJ2-7; perhaps TRBD2 as D (5 bases). Germline assignment: CDR1 MNHEY and CDR2 SVGAGI. Trimming removed 10 bases at V and 0 bases at J, with 13 bases between. This CDR3 comprises 13 residues. The DNA of the CDR3 is TGTGCCACCCGGGGAAGGATCTCCTACGAGCAGTACTTC. It encodes CATRGRISYEQYF.

The chain combines TRBV30 with TRBJ2-1; TRBD2 is a possible D gene (5 bases). This CDR3 spans 16 amino acids. CDR1 and CDR2 from the germline V gene are GTSNPN and SVGIG (reference sequence). With 4 bases removed from V and 7 bases from J, the gap between germline ends came to 23 bases. CDR3 loop: CAWIPMWETWGNEQFF. The CDR3 DNA reads TGTGCCTGGATCCCCATGTGGGAGACCTGGGGAAATGAGCAGTTCTTC.

The chain employs TRBV7-9 and TRBJ2-1; the D is unclear. V was shortened by 4 bases and J by 4 bases, with 11 bases between the two germline ends. The CDR3 loop spans 14 amino acids. Germline V gene lookup returns CDR1 SEHNR and CDR2 FQNEAQ (reference sequence). In nucleotides, the CDR3 is TGTGCCAGCAGCTCCTCTCGGACGTACAATGAGCAGTTCTTC. This translates into CASSSSRTYNEQFF.

The chain is built from TRBV28 and TRBJ2-2; D remains ambiguous. Trimming left V 3 bases short and J 7 bases short, with 21 bases between. The germline V gene encodes CDR1 MDHEN and CDR2 SYDVKM. The CDR3 extends over 17 amino acids. CDR3 sequence (DNA): TGTGCCAGCAGTTTCGAGAACAACTACTCTGGGGTCGGGGAGCTGTTTTTT. This sequence encodes CASSFENNYSGVGELFF.

There are a few counts of this clone. The V call is TRBV6-1, the J call TRBJ1-5, with D possibly TRBD1 on 5 matching bases. The germline V gene has CDR1 MNHNS and CDR2 SASEGT. V dropped 2 bases and J dropped 0 bases, with 8 bases sitting between them. The CDR3 length is 15 residues. The CDR3 loop reads CASSEQDNSNQPQHF. The DNA for the CDR3 is TGTGCCAGCAGTGAACAGGACAATAGCAATCAGCCCCAGCATTTT.

V and J are TRBV7-2 and TRBJ1-2; D gene ambiguous. CDR3 length: 11 amino acids. CDR1 and CDR2 (germline): SGHTA, FQGNSA. V dropped 0 bases and J dropped 7 bases, with 3 bases sitting between them. CDR3 sequence reads: CASSLAVGYTF. CDR3 in DNA: TGTGCCAGCAGCTTAGCTGTTGGCTACACCTTC.

V gene TRBV6-6 combines with J gene TRBJ2-7; 10 nucleotides align to TRBD2. The V segment lost 2 bases and the J segment 0 bases; nucleotides outside the gene matches: 1. The CDR3 totals 15 residues. Germline loops: CDR1 MNHNY, CDR2 SVGAGI (reference sequence). CDR3 coding DNA: TGTGCCAGCAGTTACGGACTAGCGGCCTCCTACGAGCAGTACTTC. Translated, it gives CASSYGLAASYEQYF.